The 14 T cell receptor beta chains reported below all come from one sample, sequenced in a study of blood T cell dynamics during melanoma immunotherapy. Time point denoted: pre-treatment baseline. TCRdb's copy holds only in-frame clones and misses some; the assay was immunoSEQ multiplex PCR. Found here are roughly 10,000 clones, 75% to 90% of them singletons; the top ten hold about 19%. Here the sequenced sample was blood, taken from a patient treated with checkpoint blockade. The receptors derive from a human donor with melanoma.

This clone appeared a single time. This chain links TRBV19 with TRBJ1-2; D gene ambiguous. Germline V gives CDR1 LNHDA, CDR2 SQIVND (reference sequence). The CDR3 is 11 residues long. The ends were cut back, 1 base at V and 8 bases at J, with 5 bases in the middle. The CDR3 DNA is TGTGCCAGTAGTATAGCCGGCGGCTACACCTTC. Encoded protein: CASSIAGGYTF.

This rearrangement joins TRBV19 to TRBJ2-1, with 7 bases that match TRBD1. V lost 5 bases, J lost 7 bases, and 8 bases stayed unmatched. The CDR3 contains 14 residues. Per germline, CDR1 LNHDA and CDR2 SQIVND (reference sequence). The CDR3 region is CASSATGTGNEQFF. CDR3 nucleotide sequence: TGTGCCAGTAGTGCGACAGGGACCGGGAATGAGCAGTTCTTC.

The chain uses TRBV28 and TRBJ2-1; 10 bases fit TRBD2. CDR1 MDHEN and CDR2 SYDVKM come from the germline V gene. This CDR3 is built from 15 residues. Trimming at V came to 3 bases and at J to 7 bases, leaving 6 bases not matched to a gene. The CDR3 region has the DNA TGTGCCAGCAGTTTGATTAGCGGGGGGCGGAATGAGCAGTTCTTC. As protein: CASSLISGGRNEQFF.

The chain has TRBV2 and TRBJ2-2; weak D call: TRBD1 (5 bases). The length of the CDR3 is 16 residues. The V gene lost 1 base and the J gene lost 5 bases, with 14 bases spanning the gap. Germline V gene data show CDR1 as SNHLY and CDR2 as FYNNEI. This CDR3 reads CASSEGWGRVTGELFF. The CDR3, as DNA: TGTGCCAGCAGTGAAGGGTGGGGCAGGGTGACCGGGGAGCTGTTTTTT.

The gene calls are TRBV7-2 and TRBJ2-2; tentative D call: TRBD2 (5 bases). Germline-derived CDR1 and CDR2 are SGHTA and FQGNSA. The germline V and J ends were trimmed by 5 bases and 3 bases, with 16 bases remaining between them. The CDR3 sequence is 16 residues long. The CDR3 here is CASSLHGVPYTGELFF. The CDR3 DNA reads TGTGCCAGCAGCCTTCACGGGGTTCCTTACACCGGGGAGCTGTTTTTT.

This clone was seen a few times. The V call is TRBV28, the J call TRBJ2-3; 8 nucleotides align to TRBD1. This CDR3 spans 15 amino acids. The J segment lost 4 bases and the V segment lost 4 bases, leaving 7 bases of the junction unmatched. Per germline, CDR1 MDHEN and CDR2 SYDVKM. In DNA, the CDR3 is TGTGCCAGCAGTTCTGAGGACAGGGTTGCAGATACGCAGTATTTT. Translating gives CASSSEDRVADTQYF.

Worth noting for this clone: The conserved final phenylalanine or tryptophan is absent from the CDR3, which likely points to a read error. The CDR3, as DNA: TGTGCCAGCAGTTGGTCGGGGGAAGGTCAGCCCCAGCATTCT. Translated, it gives CASSWSGEGQPQHS. This rearrangement joins TRBV28 to TRBJ1-5, with D maybe TRBD1 (5 bases). This CDR3 comprises 14 residues. V was clipped by 4 bases and J by 6 bases, with 13 bases between them. Germline V lookup: CDR1 MDHEN, CDR2 SYDVKM.

V usage is TRBV7-2 and J usage is TRBJ2-1, with unresolved D. Looked up from germline, CDR1 is SGHTA and CDR2 is FQGNSA. V dropped 5 bases and J dropped 2 bases, with 13 bases sitting between them. This CDR3 is 15 amino acids long. Here the CDR3 reads CASSPAQYPYNEQFF. In DNA form, the CDR3 reads TGTGCCAGCAGCCCGGCCCAGTACCCCTACAATGAGCAGTTCTTC.

The V gene is TRBV7-2, the J gene TRBJ2-3, with TRBD2 as a possible D gene (5 bases). Trimming shortened V by 5 bases and J by 7 bases, and 13 bases separated the two germline ends. The CDR3 loop spans 13 amino acids. Germline V gene lookup returns CDR1 SGHTA and CDR2 FQGNSA. The CDR3 DNA is TGTGCCAGCAGCGACTCCCAGCGGTATACGCAGTATTTT. This codes for CASSDSQRYTQYF.

This clone was detected a few times. The genes are TRBV14 and TRBJ1-1; maybe TRBD1 (6 bases). The V and J ends lost 4 bases and 1 base respectively, with 7 bases between them. CDR3 size: 13 residues. Germline V lookup: CDR1 SGHDN, CDR2 FVKESK. This CDR3 reads CASSRQENTEAFF. The CDR3 DNA follows: TGTGCCAGCAGCCGACAGGAGAACACTGAAGCTTTCTTT.

This chain links TRBV6-1 with TRBJ1-2, with unresolved D. Germline CDR1 is MNHNS and CDR2 is SASEGT. The CDR3 has 14 amino acids. Deletions cut 4 bases from V and 4 bases from J, with 13 bases between. This chain's CDR3 is CASSGRGFGYGYTF. The CDR3 DNA sequence: TGTGCCAGCAGTGGCAGAGGTTTTGGCTATGGCTACACCTTC.

The sample holds one count of this clone. This sequence joins TRBV28 and TRBJ1-4; 8 nucleotides match TRBD1. Germline V gene sequence: CDR1 MDHEN, CDR2 SYDVKM. The V segment lost 4 bases and the J segment 7 bases; nucleotides outside the gene matches: 11. The CDR3 is 16 residues long. The CDR3 spells CASSSPPGQEGEKLFF. The CDR3 region has the DNA TGTGCCAGCAGTTCCCCTCCGGGACAGGAAGGTGAAAAACTGTTTTTT.

The J gene is TRBJ2-7, the V gene TRBV6-5; 12 positions match TRBD2. The CDR3 sequence is 15 residues long. The V gene end was trimmed by 6 bases and the J gene end by 2 bases; junction bases not matched to a gene: 5. The germline V gene has CDR1 MNHEY and CDR2 SVGAGI. In DNA, the CDR3 is TGTGCCAGCAGAGAACTAGCGGGGGGAGCCTACGAGCAGTACTTC. Protein product: CASRELAGGAYEQYF.

The genes are TRBV7-3 and TRBJ2-3, with 7 bases identical to TRBD1. The J segment lost 5 bases and the V segment lost 4 bases, leaving 6 bases of the junction unmatched. The CDR3 covers 14 residues. Germline CDR1 is SGHTA and CDR2 is FQGTGA. The CDR3 loop reads CASSSGQVGDTQYF. In DNA, the CDR3 is TGTGCCAGCAGCTCCGGACAGGTAGGAGATACGCAGTATTTT. Using reference TRBV7-3 and TRBJ2-3 for the parts outside the CDR3, the full variable domain is GAGVSQTPSNKVTEKGKYVELRCDPISGHTALYWYRQSLGQGPEFLIYFQGTGAADDSGLPNDRFFAVRPEGSVSTLKIQRTERGDSAVYLCASSSGQVGDTQYFGPGTRLTVL.